The T cell receptor (beta chain) under discussion was sequenced for a study of T cell responses to AZD1222 COVID-19 vaccine. Regarding this clone: The target antigen is unknown.

Sequenced by immunoSEQ multiplex PCR; TCRdb stores in-frame clones only, minus some. The table has some 100,000 clones, about 85% seen once. Regarding the study as a whole: Unmutated variant regions are reportedly the target of nearly half of TCRs that are spike-specific. Breadth and depth of Spike-specific TCRs rose after two AZD1222 doses.

Germline V gene data show CDR1 as SGHTA and CDR2 as FQGNSA. CDR3 length equals 16 residues. Trimming left V 1 base short and J 6 bases short, with 13 bases between. Here the sequenced sample was peripheral blood, taken on day 0 of AZD1222 vaccination. The sequence derives from an adult in good health. V is TRBV7-2 and J is TRBJ1-6; D may be TRBD1 (5 bases). CDR3 residues: CASSLGSGRTNSPLHF. CDR3 sequence (DNA): TGTGCCAGCAGCTTAGGATCGGGACGGACTAATTCACCCCTCCACTTT.